This TCR beta chain was sequenced in a study of PD-L1 blockade in urothelial cancer (dated by TCRdb to 2016 to 2017). Describing the broader study: Every patient began therapy at some point between 2014 and 2015 and was given atezolizumab 1,200 mg intravenously every 3 weeks. Twenty-five of 29 patients were identified as males with urothelial cancer of bladder origin, and a prior smoking history was reported by 18 of 29 patients. An ECOG performance status of 0 or 1 was recorded for the patients, and 0 to 3 prior chemotherapy regimens had been received by the patients. Blood samples were analyzed 3 weeks after the start of treatment (second dose) and 6 weeks after the start of treatment. A median of around 150,000 T cells and some 82,000 unique TCRs was obtained from blood samples, and a median clonality of roughly 0.074 was observed. Somatic, immune and clinical correlates of response to PD-L1 blockade with atezolizumab in urothelial cancer were the focus of an exploratory multi-omic analysis. Pretreatment tumor samples and matched peripheral blood, collected serially before and after atezolizumab treatment, underwent TCR sequencing. Progression-free survival longer than 6 months counted as durable clinical benefit, and TCR features were additionally tested against both progression-free and overall survival. In the same patients who had TCR sequencing, pretreatment tumors also underwent whole exome sequencing and RNA sequencing. Durable clinical benefit was achieved by nine patients but not by the remaining 20. Pretreatment blood TCR-seq was available for twenty-nine patients, at least one posttreatment blood collection was obtained for around 24 patients, and tumor TCR-seq was available for around 24 patients.

Worth noting for this clone: This receptor's antigen is unknown. The record has no base qualities; no much larger clone is one base away.

General conclusions and limits of the study: A pretreatment peripheral blood TCR clonality below the median was linked to improved progression-free and overall survival. Because the sample size was small (n of about 30) and many of the analyses were exploratory, the results are meant to be hypothesis-generating. Greater expansion of tumor-associated TCR clones in peripheral blood 3 weeks after the start of treatment was observed in patients with durable benefit (n of about 24, p = 0.022).

Synthetic TCR analog templates were spiked into each PCR so that absolute template abundance could be estimated from read counts. The immunoSEQ assay was used to amplify TCRbeta CDR3 regions from genomic DNA with bias-controlled V and J gene primers. Sequencing of rearranged TCRbeta segments was done at approximately 20X coverage. Processing in the source paper ran as follows. Clustering was used to correct sequencing errors, and CDR3s were annotated against IMGT so that V, D and J genes could be assigned. Downstream analyses used only productive TCRbeta rearrangements and left out out-of-frame or stop-codon sequences. To compute clonality, Shannon entropy was normalized by the log of the number of unique productive sequences and then subtracted from one. Clones differing between time points or between blood and tumor were identified by Fisher's exact test with Benjamini-Hochberg correction at adjusted p below 0.01. TCRdb carries this immuneACCESS record with in-frame sequences only. Its versions omit some clonotypes, under half of them owing to an unresolved V gene in the studies checked, with the rest unexplained. V and J calls and clone size are copied from that table; D and trimming were computed from the DNA. Recorded for this sample are 100,000 to 150,000 clones; more than 75% of them occurred a single time. The ten largest clones represent 2% to 3% of the sample.

Measured from the cysteine to the phenylalanine, the CDR3 is 17 residues long. Only the CDR3 DNA is retained, 51 bases long and in frame from the first base. Germline trimming amounts to 2 bases on V and 1 base on J, with 5 as the count of junction bases outside the gene matches. The germline V gene (reference sequence) sets CDR1 to SEHNR and CDR2 to FQNEAQ. The sample's time point label, in plain terms: peripheral blood 6 weeks after treatment start. A cohort of around 29 patients with locally advanced or metastatic urothelial carcinoma, treated at Memorial Sloan Kettering on a trial protocol, was included. Peripheral blood mononuclear cells were collected pretreatment and during treatment, with between 1 and 8 total time points per patient. The Qiagen DNeasy Blood extraction kit was used to purify genomic DNA from total PBMCs and tumor samples. Collected pretreatment and during treatment, PBMCs were isolated and stored as previously described.

The TCR sequence derives from a man aged 45-60 years with urothelial cancer. Sequencing used PBMCs, obtained around atezolizumab (anti-PD-L1) treatment. The sequence joins TRBV7-9 to TRBJ2-2, with 9 junctional bases fitting TRBD2. The DNA sequence is TGTGCCAGCAGCTTATTGGCGGGAGGGCGGAACACCGGGGAGCTGTTTTTT. This is translated as CASSLLAGGRNTGELFF.